This entry features one T cell receptor beta chain sequence. Its binding antigen is unknown. It has no much larger one-base neighbor in the sample; base qualities were not kept. The germline V gene (reference sequence) sets CDR1 to LNHDA and CDR2 to SQIVND. The CDR3, from cysteine to phenylalanine, totals 16 residues. Just CDR3 DNA is preserved here, 48 bases in frame from base 1. From V the trimming removes 1 base and from J it removes 3 bases, while the gene matches leave 5 bases of the junction unaccounted for. The sample belongs to a study of identifying expanded T cells in peripheral blood (dated by TCRdb to between 2018 and 2020). About the full investigation: Technical replicates were generated by sequencing separate aliquots of the same genomic DNA pool, and four replicates were compared pairwise. What the authors observed across the whole study: Across all healthy-donor time intervals, the beta-binomial model significantly cut both the number of clones called differentially abundant and the false-positive rate. In all healthy donors, the variance in clone template counts between samples taken about 14 days apart rose significantly as total template count increased. Roughly 1.2 differentially abundant clones were flagged by the binomial model between technical replicates, whereas about 15 and 19 were flagged over around two weeks and four weeks, respectively. The authors expected that biological variance in healthy repertoires might rise further over much longer intervals, such as months to years.

TCRbeta CDR3 regions were profiled by bias-controlled multiplex PCR amplification of genomic DNA with the immunoSEQ Assay. The authors processed their data as follows. The absolute abundance of each unique TCRbeta CDR3 region was quantified after sequences were collapsed and filtered. Differential abundance was tested with a binomial (Fisher-equivalent) model and with a beta-binomial model adding time-dependent variance fitted from healthy donors. Clones with fewer than 5 combined templates were removed, and a clone was called differentially abundant if the clone's Benjamini-Hochberg FDR was below 0.01. The form v = (b*log(k)+a)^2 was used to model beta-binomial variance as a function of total template count across the two samples. The immuneACCESS repertoire file appears here via TCRdb, limited to in-frame rearrangements. These files lack a portion of the clones; in checked studies, under half of the deficit traces to unresolved V genes, and the cause of the others is not known. V and J calls plus clone size are reproduced from that table; the DNA served to infer D and trimming. This sample holds more than 95,000 clones; more than 75% were observed only once. 3% to 3.5% of the sample belongs to the ten largest clones.

During the collection period, no immune events, such as infections, were documented for the healthy donors. Time-dependent variance in a beta-binomial model of T-cell clone differential abundance was calibrated using healthy-donor blood repertoires as a training cohort. The training cohort comprised approximately 10 healthy donors, 3 female and 7 male. The donors were between roughly 25 and 64 years old, with an average age of about 45 years. Whole blood from each healthy donor was obtained from a commercial supplier and was collected at three time points 2 to 3 weeks apart. For immunosequencing, genomic DNA was extracted from whole blood that had not been sorted.

The sequence was collected from a person aged 18 to 70 in good health. The rearranged chain carries TRBV19 and TRBJ1-2, with TRBD1 identical over 10 junction bases. The specimen was blood. The DNA is as follows: TGTGCCAGTAGTATAGGACAGGGGGCTTTTGACTATGGCTACACCTTC. Its product reads: CASSIGQGAFDYGYTF.